The rows below give T cell receptor beta chains drawn from one sample of a study of response to subunit inactivated influenza vaccine. One entry per CDR3 protein results from TCRdb running MiXCR on the RT-PCR reads. The repertoire holds hundreds of thousands of distinct CDR3 sequences, with roughly 13% as singletons. The sequencing used PBMCs from blood, collected roughly 48 days after vaccination. These receptors came from a man aged 50-59 years who received an inactivated influenza vaccine. Both conserved end residues are part of each CDR3. A D gene is named only where the DNA matches it firmly. Clone size is shown for a subset of rows, as once, few, many or a class of expanded clone.

V gene: TRBV5-6
CDR3 length: 15
J gene: TRBJ1-2
D gene: TRBD1
clone size: -
CDR3 DNA: TGTGCCAGCAGCCGGGACAGCTCCAAACCTTATGGCTACACCTTC
CDR3 protein: CASSRDSSKPYGYTF

V gene: TRBV3-1
CDR3 length: 14
J gene: TRBJ1-3
D gene: -
clone size: -
CDR3 DNA: TGTGCCAGCAGCCAAGATCGCAGGGGTGACACCATATATTTT
CDR3 protein: CASSQDRRGDTIYF

V gene: TRBV13
CDR3 length: 15
J gene: TRBJ2-7
D gene: -
clone size: few
CDR3 DNA: TGTGCCAGCAGCTTAGAAGGGAGGAACCTCTACGAGCAGTACTTC
CDR3 protein: CASSLEGRNLYEQYF

V gene: TRBV11-2
CDR3 length: 18
J gene: TRBJ2-3
D gene: TRBD2
clone size: -
CDR3 DNA: TGTGCCAGCAGCCGTAGGTTCCGGACTAGCTCTAGCACAGATACGCAGTATTTT
CDR3 protein: CASSRRFRTSSSTDTQYF

V gene: TRBV6-2/TRBV6-3
CDR3 length: 17
J gene: TRBJ2-5
D gene: TRBD1
clone size: few
CDR3 DNA: TGTGCCAGCAAAACCATCGTCGGACAGGGGGCCGACGGGACCCAGTACTTC
CDR3 protein: CASKTIVGQGADGTQYF

V gene: TRBV5-1
CDR3 length: 16
J gene: TRBJ2-5
D gene: TRBD2
clone size: many
CDR3 DNA: TGCGCCAGCAGCTTGGCTTCGGGGGGGGCCGCAGAGACCCAGTACTTC
CDR3 protein: CASSLASGGAAETQYF

V gene: TRBV9
CDR3 length: 15
J gene: TRBJ2-7
D gene: -
clone size: -
CDR3 DNA: TGTGCCAGCAGCGTAGGGGGTCGGGCAGACTACGAGCAGTACTTC
CDR3 protein: CASSVGGRADYEQYF

V gene: TRBV20-1
CDR3 length: 15
J gene: TRBJ2-7
D gene: TRBD2
clone size: few
CDR3 DNA: TGCAGTGCTAGTGGACTAGCCGTGGGCGGATACGAGCAGTACTTC
CDR3 protein: CSASGLAVGGYEQYF

V gene: TRBV6-5
CDR3 length: 15
J gene: TRBJ2-5
D gene: -
clone size: few
CDR3 DNA: TGTGCCAGCAGTTACTCGCCTGGGGACGGGGAGACCCAGTACTTC
CDR3 protein: CASSYSPGDGETQYF

V gene: TRBV28
CDR3 length: 16
J gene: TRBJ2-1
D gene: -
clone size: many
CDR3 DNA: TGTGCCAGCAGTCCCTATGCAGGGGGGGGTAACAATGAGCAGTTCTTC
CDR3 protein: CASSPYAGGGNNEQFF

V gene: TRBV12-3/TRBV12-4
CDR3 length: 14
J gene: TRBJ1-5
D gene: TRBD1
clone size: many
CDR3 DNA: TGTGCCAGCAGTTTTACAGGGGGCAATCAGCCCCAGCATTTT
CDR3 protein: CASSFTGGNQPQHF

V gene: TRBV18
CDR3 length: 14
J gene: TRBJ2-1
D gene: -
clone size: -
CDR3 DNA: TGTGCCAGCTCACCCGGGACTCTAGGCAATGAGCAGTTCTTC
CDR3 protein: CASSPGTLGNEQFF

V gene: TRBV9
CDR3 length: 15
J gene: TRBJ1-1
D gene: -
clone size: -
CDR3 DNA: TGTGCCAGCAGCGTAGGCGCAGCCATGAACACTGAAGCTTTCTTT
CDR3 protein: CASSVGAAMNTEAFF

V gene: TRBV27
CDR3 length: 14
J gene: TRBJ2-7
D gene: TRBD1
clone size: many
CDR3 DNA: TGTGCCAGCAGTTTAGGTGGGACAGGAAACGAGCAGTACTTC
CDR3 protein: CASSLGGTGNEQYF

V gene: TRBV5-6
CDR3 length: 15
J gene: TRBJ2-7
D gene: -
clone size: -
CDR3 DNA: TGTGCCAGCAGCTTGGCGGCGCGGGGCTCCTACGAGCAGTACTTC
CDR3 protein: CASSLAARGSYEQYF

V gene: TRBV12-3/TRBV12-4
CDR3 length: 13
J gene: TRBJ1-5
D gene: -
clone size: many
CDR3 DNA: TGTGCCAGCAGTTTTGGGTCTGGTCAGCCCCAGCATTTT
CDR3 protein: CASSFGSGQPQHF

V gene: TRBV20-1
CDR3 length: 13
J gene: TRBJ2-7
D gene: TRBD1
clone size: few
CDR3 DNA: TGCAGTGCTAAGTGGGACAGCTCCTACGAGCAGTACTTC
CDR3 protein: CSAKWDSSYEQYF

V gene: TRBV20-1
CDR3 length: 13
J gene: TRBJ1-2
D gene: TRBD1
clone size: once
CDR3 DNA: TGCAGTGGCACGACAGGGCGGGGGTATGGCTACACCTTC
CDR3 protein: CSGTTGRGYGYTF

V gene: TRBV24-1
CDR3 length: 15
J gene: TRBJ2-1
D gene: -
clone size: -
CDR3 DNA: TGTGCCACCAGTGATTTGCGGGGTACAAGCAATGAGCAGTTCTTC
CDR3 protein: CATSDLRGTSNEQFF

V gene: TRBV5-1
CDR3 length: 13
J gene: TRBJ2-2
D gene: -
clone size: many
CDR3 DNA: TGCGCCAGCAGCTTCGGACAGCCCGGGGAGCTGTTTTTT
CDR3 protein: CASSFGQPGELFF

V gene: TRBV27
CDR3 length: 15
J gene: TRBJ2-1
D gene: TRBD2
clone size: many
CDR3 DNA: TGTGCCAGCAGCCCAAGCGGGGGCAATTACAATGAGCAGTTCTTC
CDR3 protein: CASSPSGGNYNEQFF

V gene: TRBV11-2
CDR3 length: 18
J gene: TRBJ2-2
D gene: TRBD2
clone size: -
CDR3 DNA: TGTGCCAGCAGCTTGAGGCCGGGACTAGCGGGAGGACCCGGGGAGCTGTTTTTT
CDR3 protein: CASSLRPGLAGGPGELFF

V gene: TRBV29-1
CDR3 length: 13
J gene: TRBJ1-3
D gene: TRBD1
clone size: -
CDR3 DNA: TGCAGCGTGGAGGACAGGAATGGAAACACCATATATTTT
CDR3 protein: CSVEDRNGNTIYF

V gene: TRBV15
CDR3 length: 16
J gene: TRBJ2-3
D gene: -
clone size: few
CDR3 DNA: TGTGCCACCAGTTCCAAGGGACTTATAATCAGGGATACGCAGTATTTT
CDR3 protein: CATSSKGLIIRDTQYF

V gene: TRBV10-2
CDR3 length: 13
J gene: TRBJ2-2
D gene: -
clone size: -
CDR3 DNA: TGCGCCAGCAGTGACACCGTTTACGGGGAGCTGTTTTTT
CDR3 protein: CASSDTVYGELFF

V gene: TRBV7-2
CDR3 length: 11
J gene: TRBJ1-1
D gene: -
clone size: -
CDR3 DNA: TGTGCCAGCAGCCCCGGGGGAAAGGCTTTCTTT
CDR3 protein: CASSPGGKAFF

V gene: TRBV7-9
CDR3 length: 14
J gene: TRBJ2-3
D gene: -
clone size: many
CDR3 DNA: TGTGCCAGCAGCCTAGCCTCCGGACTTGGGACGCAGTATTTT
CDR3 protein: CASSLASGLGTQYF

V gene: TRBV7-2
CDR3 length: 15
J gene: TRBJ2-1
D gene: TRBD2
clone size: few
CDR3 DNA: TGTGCCAGCAGCCCCCTAGCGGGAGTCGGGTATGAGCAGTTCTTC
CDR3 protein: CASSPLAGVGYEQFF

V gene: TRBV12-3/TRBV12-4
CDR3 length: 13
J gene: TRBJ1-1
D gene: TRBD1
clone size: many
CDR3 DNA: TGTGCCAGCATTCTTACCAGGGGGAGTGAAGCTTTCTTT
CDR3 protein: CASILTRGSEAFF

V gene: TRBV5-1
CDR3 length: 15
J gene: TRBJ1-1
D gene: TRBD1
clone size: -
CDR3 DNA: TGCGCCAGCAGCTTCACAGGGGGTGGGGACACTGAAGCTTTCTTT
CDR3 protein: CASSFTGGGDTEAFF

V gene: TRBV10-3
CDR3 length: 13
J gene: TRBJ1-2
D gene: TRBD1
clone size: few
CDR3 DNA: TGTGCCATCAGCGAGGGACAGCTCTATGGCTACACCTTC
CDR3 protein: CAISEGQLYGYTF

V gene: TRBV6-2/TRBV6-3
CDR3 length: 11
J gene: TRBJ2-1
D gene: -
clone size: few
CDR3 DNA: TGTGCCAGCACATACAGGAATGAGCAGTTCTTC
CDR3 protein: CASTYRNEQFF